The clone carrying this T cell receptor beta chain was observed at least ten times. Its specificity is not known. This entry is derived from a study of early T cells in non-severe SARS-CoV-2 infection. Across the whole study: Chains stayed unpaired after sequencing of bulk RNA from unsorted whole blood. Points from the study as a whole: Database matching using VDJdb favored anti-spike CD8 responses, with private and CD4 specificities left missing.

The TCR library protocol attached unique molecular identifiers to the individual cDNA molecules. Via MiXCR, TCRdb re-called the 5' RACE reads, giving one row per CDR3 protein. The sample has 38,000 or so distinct CDR3 sequences; under 5% are singletons. Germline V lookup: CDR1 KGHSH, CDR2 LQKENI. The CDR3 length is 14 residues. V was trimmed by 0 bases and J by 5 bases, leaving 7 bases between them. The rearrangement joins TRBV18 to TRBJ1-4, with D uncertain. This TCR derives from an adult who was a healthcare worker with PCR-confirmed SARS-CoV-2 infection or an uninfected control (not recorded which). Sample: whole blood. The CDR3 protein is CASSPPSENEKLFF. DNA for the CDR3: TGTGCCAGCTCACCACCGTCAGAGAATGAAAAACTGTTTTTT.